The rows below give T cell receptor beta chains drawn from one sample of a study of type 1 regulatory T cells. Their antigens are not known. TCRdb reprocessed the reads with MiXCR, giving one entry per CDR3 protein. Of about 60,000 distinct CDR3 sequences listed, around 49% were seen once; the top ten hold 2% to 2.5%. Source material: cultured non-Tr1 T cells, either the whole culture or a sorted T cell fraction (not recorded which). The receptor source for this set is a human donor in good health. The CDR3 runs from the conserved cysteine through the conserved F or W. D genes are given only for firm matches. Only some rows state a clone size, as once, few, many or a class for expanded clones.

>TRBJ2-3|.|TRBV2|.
TGTGCCAGCAGTGAATTTACTCAACCGGCTGGTACGCAGTATTTT
CASSEFTQPAGTQYF
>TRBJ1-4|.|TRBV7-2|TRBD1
TGTGCCAGCAGCCCGACCGGGACAGGGGGTGAAAAACTGTTTTTT
CASSPTGTGGEKLFF
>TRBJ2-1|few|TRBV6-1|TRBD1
TGTGCCAGCAGTCCCCGGGACAGGGGAAACAATGAGCAGTTCTTC
CASSPRDRGNNEQFF
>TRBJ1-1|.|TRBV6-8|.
TGTGCCAGCAGCGCTCGCACACTCACGGACACTGAAGCTTTCTTT
CASSARTLTDTEAFF
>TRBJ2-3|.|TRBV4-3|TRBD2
TGCGCCAGCAGCCAAGATCGGACTAGCAGGACGCAGTATTTT
CASSQDRTSRTQYF
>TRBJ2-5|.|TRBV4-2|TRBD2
TGTGCCAGCAGCCAAGGACTAGCGGGTGAGACCCAGTACTTC
CASSQGLAGETQYF
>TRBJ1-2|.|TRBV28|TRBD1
TGTGCCAGCAGCCGACAGGGGGGCTATGGCTACACCTTC
CASSRQGGYGYTF
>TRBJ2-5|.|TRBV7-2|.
TGTGCCAGCAGCTTCATGTTCCAAGAGACCCAGTACTTC
CASSFMFQETQYF
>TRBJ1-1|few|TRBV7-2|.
TGTGCCAGCAGCAGACCCAAGGGGCAGGGAACTGAAGCTTTCTTT
CASSRPKGQGTEAFF
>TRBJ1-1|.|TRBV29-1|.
TGCAGCGTTGACGGGGGGCGGGTGAACACTGAAGCTTTCTTT
CSVDGGRVNTEAFF
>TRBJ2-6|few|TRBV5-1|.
TGCGCCAGCAGCTTGAATGTCCAGCTCGGGGCCAACGTCCTGACTTTC
CASSLNVQLGANVLTF
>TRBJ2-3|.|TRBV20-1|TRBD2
TGCAGTGCCGGAATAGACGGGGATAGCGGGGGGTTTTATGAAGATACGCAGTATTTT
CSAGIDGDSGGFYEDTQYF
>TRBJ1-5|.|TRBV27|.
TGTGCCAGCAGTTCCACCCCCGGTCAGCCCCAGCATTTT
CASSSTPGQPQHF
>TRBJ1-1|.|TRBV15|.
TGTGCCACCAGCATAACAGGACAGATGAACACTGAAGCTTTCTTT
CATSITGQMNTEAFF
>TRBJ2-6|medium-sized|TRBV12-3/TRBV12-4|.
TGTGCCAGCAGTTTCTCCGGGTCTGGGGCCAACGTCCTGACTTTC
CASSFSGSGANVLTF
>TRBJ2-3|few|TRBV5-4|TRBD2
TGTGCCAGCAGCTTTGCGGGAGCCACAGATACGCAGTATTTT
CASSFAGATDTQYF
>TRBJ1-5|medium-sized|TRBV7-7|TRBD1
TGTGCTAGCACCTTAAACCCGGACAGGGACAATCAGCCCCAGCATTTT
CASTLNPDRDNQPQHF
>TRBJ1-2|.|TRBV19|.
TGTGCCAGTAGTATAGGTCGACTCGTACAGGGCCGATACCTCTATGGCTACACCTTC
CASSIGRLVQGRYLYGYTF
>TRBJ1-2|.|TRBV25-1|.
TGTGCCAGCAGTGACATAGGCAGGGAGGCCTATGGCTACACCTTC
CASSDIGREAYGYTF
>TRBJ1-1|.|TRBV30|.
TGTGCCTGGAGTGTCGGCCCCAGGGGCGGGGGAGCTTTCTTT
CAWSVGPRGGGAFF
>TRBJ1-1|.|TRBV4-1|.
TGCGCCAGCAGCCAAGCTAATTTGGTGGTGAACACTGAAGCTTTCTTT
CASSQANLVVNTEAFF
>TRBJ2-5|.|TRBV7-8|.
TGTGCCAGCAGCCGAGAGACCCAGTACTTC
CASSRETQYF
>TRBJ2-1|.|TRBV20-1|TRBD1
TGCAGTGCCCCGGGACAGGGTCCCCCTACCTACAATGAGCAGTTCTTC
CSAPGQGPPTYNEQFF
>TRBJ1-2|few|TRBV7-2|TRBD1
TGTGCCAGCAGCAGCTACGGACAGGGGGCGTATGGCTACACCTTC
CASSSYGQGAYGYTF
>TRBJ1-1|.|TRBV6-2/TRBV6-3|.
TGTGCCAGCAGTTACAGAACAGCGGGCACCCCTGAAGCTTTCTTT
CASSYRTAGTPEAFF
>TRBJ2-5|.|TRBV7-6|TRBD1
TGTGCCAGCAGCCGAATGGGACAGGGACAAGAGACCCAGTACTTC
CASSRMGQGQETQYF
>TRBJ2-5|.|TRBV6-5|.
TGTGCCAGCAGTCGGACGAGGGACGGTGAGACCCAGTACTTC
CASSRTRDGETQYF
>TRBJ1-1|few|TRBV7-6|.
TGTGCCAGCAGCTTAGGGCCCCTGGCGGGGAACACTGAAGCTTTCTTT
CASSLGPLAGNTEAFF
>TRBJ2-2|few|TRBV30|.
TGTGCCTGGAGGGGAGACACCTACGCGAACACCGGGGAGCTGTTTTTT
CAWRGDTYANTGELFF
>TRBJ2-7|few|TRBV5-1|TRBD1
TGCGCCAGCAGCTGGGGACAGGGGGGAGAGCAGTACTTC
CASSWGQGGEQYF
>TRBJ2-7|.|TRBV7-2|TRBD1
TGTGCCAGCAGATTGGCAGGGGGCGCAATGTACGAGCAGTACTTC
CASRLAGGAMYEQYF
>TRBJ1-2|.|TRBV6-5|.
TGTGCCAGCAGCCGGACAACACGCAGGGTTAACTATGGCTACACCTTC
CASSRTTRRVNYGYTF
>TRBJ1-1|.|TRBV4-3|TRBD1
TGCGCCAGCAGCCAAGGGGGACAGATTGTTACTGAAGCTTTCTTT
CASSQGGQIVTEAFF
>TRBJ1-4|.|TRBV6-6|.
TGTGCCAGCACCACCCGTCGGGGGGGGAGTGAAAAACTGTTTTTT
CASTTRRGGSEKLFF
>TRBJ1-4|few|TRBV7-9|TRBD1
TGTGCCAGCAGCTTTTCAGGGGGCAATGAAAAACTGTTTTTT
CASSFSGGNEKLFF
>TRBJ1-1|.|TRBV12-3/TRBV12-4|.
TGTGCCAGCAGTAAATTCAGCTACACTGAAGCTTTCTTT
CASSKFSYTEAFF
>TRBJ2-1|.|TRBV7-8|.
TGTGCCAGCAGCACAAGGACAGGGAGGGGATACAATGAGCAGTTCTTC
CASSTRTGRGYNEQFF
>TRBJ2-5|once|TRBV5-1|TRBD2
TGCGCCAGCAGGGGTACTAGCGGACAAGAGACCCAGTACTTC
CASRGTSGQETQYF
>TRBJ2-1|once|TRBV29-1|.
TGCAGCGCCAATAAAAACCTGGCGGGGATGGAGTTCTTC
CSANKNLAGMEFF
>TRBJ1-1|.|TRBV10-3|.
TGTGCCCAACCAGAAGACACTGAAGCTTTCTTT
CAQPEDTEAFF
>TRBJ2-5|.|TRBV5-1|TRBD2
TGCGCCAGCCAGCGGGGGGGCGGAGAGACCCTGTACTTC
CASQRGGGETLYF
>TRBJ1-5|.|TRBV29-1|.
TGCAGCGTCGGGGCGCGGGATCAGCCCCAGCATTTT
CSVGARDQPQHF
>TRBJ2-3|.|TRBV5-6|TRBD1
TGTGCCAGTGAAAAACAGGGGGCGCGGACAGATACGCAGTATTTT
CASEKQGARTDTQYF
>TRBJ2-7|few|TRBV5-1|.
TGCGCCAGCAGCTTGGGGCTCTATAGCTCCTACGAGCAGTACTTC
CASSLGLYSSYEQYF
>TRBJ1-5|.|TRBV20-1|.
TGCAGTGCTAGGACACGGCGTAATCAGCCCCAGCATTTT
CSARTRRNQPQHF
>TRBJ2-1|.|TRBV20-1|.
TGCAGTGCTAGAGATATGGGGCAGGGATCCTACAATGAGCAGTTCTTC
CSARDMGQGSYNEQFF
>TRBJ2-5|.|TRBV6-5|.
TGTGCCAGCAGTGCAGGGTACCAAGAGACCCAGTACTTC
CASSAGYQETQYF
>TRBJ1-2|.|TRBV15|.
TGTGCCACCAGCAGAGATCCCTCTCCGAGGGAGGGCTACACCTTC
CATSRDPSPREGYTF
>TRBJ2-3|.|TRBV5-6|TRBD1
TGTGCCAGCAGGCAGACAGGGCCAGATACGCAGTATTTT
CASRQTGPDTQYF
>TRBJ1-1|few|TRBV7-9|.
TGTGCCAGCGCCATCCAGGAGGGGGCTGAAGCTTTCTTT
CASAIQEGAEAFF
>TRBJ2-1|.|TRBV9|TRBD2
TGTGCCAGCAGCGTAAGTTCGACAGCGGGGGTTTACAATGAGCAGTTCTTC
CASSVSSTAGVYNEQFF
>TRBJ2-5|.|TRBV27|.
TGTGCCAGCAGTTCTATAGACGGCCAAGAGACCCAGTACTTC
CASSSIDGQETQYF
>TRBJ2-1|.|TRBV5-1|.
TGCGCCAGCAGCAATGGCGCCAATGAGCAGTTCTTC
CASSNGANEQFF
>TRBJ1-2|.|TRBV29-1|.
TGCAGCATGGGACGGGGGGGCGAGACTTCACATTCCTATGGCTACACCTTC
CSMGRGGETSHSYGYTF
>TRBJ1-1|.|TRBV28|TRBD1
TGTGCCAGCAGTCCCGGGACAGGGGTGAAGGGCACTGAAGCTTTCTTT
CASSPGTGVKGTEAFF
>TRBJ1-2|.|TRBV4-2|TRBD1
TGTGCCAGCAGCCAAGACTGGACAGGGGGCTATGGCTACACCTTC
CASSQDWTGGYGYTF
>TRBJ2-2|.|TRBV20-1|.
TGCAGTGCTGCTTGGGACTACACCGGGGAGCTGTTTTTT
CSAAWDYTGELFF